This T cell receptor (beta chain) came from a study of OX40 agonist ivuxolimab in advanced cancers. Broadly, across the study: The costimulatory receptor OX40 (CD134) was targeted by ivuxolimab, a fully human IgG2 agonistic monoclonal antibody. Three dose-escalation patients achieved partial responses, one with hepatocellular carcinoma and two with cutaneous melanoma. Of the roughly 52 dose-escalation patients, hepatocellular carcinoma was present in 19, melanoma in about 15, renal cell carcinoma in 9 and head and neck cancer in 9. Patients were allowed to have had prior anti-PD-1, anti-PD-L1 or anti-CTLA-4 therapy, and around 43% of the dose-escalation patients had been treated with checkpoint inhibitors. Peripheral TCRbeta sequencing aimed to test whether ivuxolimab altered TCR sequence diversity and caused clonal T-cell expansion. Intravenous ivuxolimab was administered to patients every 2 weeks at six dose levels: 0.01, 0.1, 0.3, 1.5, 3 and 10 mg/kg. The paper covers the monotherapy dose-escalation part of the phase I ivuxolimab trial, which included N ≈ 50 patients. A male proportion of approximately 83% and a mean age of approximately 58 years, ranging from roughly 23 to 85, were recorded for the dose-escalation cohort.

General findings and caveats noted by the study authors: After ivuxolimab, expanded clones were on average more numerous among CD8+ T cells than among CD4+ T cells. Low levels of normalized T-cell clonal expansion were also seen in some patients who did not respond. Clonal expansion of both CD4+ and CD8+ blood T cells was observed from baseline to week 6 at doses 0.1 to 3.0 mg/kg. The antigen specificity of the peripheral T cells that underwent clonal expansion was not determined. Partial responders in the 0.1-3.0 mg/kg groups had among the lowest normalized peripheral clonal expansion, especially among CD8+ T cells.

Points on this clone: No cognate antigen has been identified for it. One base away there is no much larger clone; base qualities are not given.

Genomic DNA was isolated from the sorted cells so that the TCRbeta CDR3 region could be sequenced. The immunoSEQ Assay was used to sequence the TCRbeta CDR3 regions. TCRdb provides this immuneACCESS table in a form limited to in-frame rearrangements. Some clones are lacking; in checked studies, under half of them reflect an unresolved V gene, and why the rest are absent is not known. The sample records about 81,000 clones, roughly four fifths of which are singletons. The ten largest clones add up to 6.6% of the sample. The CDR3 numbers 16 residues from cysteine through phenylalanine. The read is trimmed to its CDR3 DNA, 48 bases read in frame from base 1. Cut back by 5 bases and 3 bases, the V and J ends lie 17 bases apart. CDR1 and CDR2 were assigned from the germline V gene as SGDLS and YYNGEE. Patients with autoimmune disease history or receiving systemic immunosuppression were excluded from the trial. Peripheral blood for TCR sequencing was drawn from every dose cohort at baseline, at cycle 4 day 1 and at cycle 7 day 1. The samples were taken from a phase I, first-in-human, multicenter, open-label dose-escalation trial of ivuxolimab. Adults with locally advanced or metastatic melanoma, renal cell, hepatocellular, or head and neck squamous cell carcinoma were enrolled in the trial. CD4+ and CD8+ T cells were sorted separately from peripheral blood before TCR sequencing.

This sequence was found in an adult with an advanced solid tumor such as melanoma, head and neck, liver or kidney cancer. The chain employs TRBV9 and TRBJ1-4, with the D gene not confidently named. Specimen: CD4+ or CD8+ T cells sorted from blood, collected in a trial of the OX40 agonist ivuxolimab. The CDR3 protein: CASSSRPIAANEKLFF. The nucleotides read TGTGCCAGCAGTTCTCGTCCGATAGCTGCTAATGAAAAACTGTTTTTT.